The 21 T cell receptor beta chains in this list originate from one sample, sequenced in a study of identical twins (dated by TCRdb to the mid-2010s). The library was produced with 5' RACE. Instrument used: Illumina HiSeq 2000. TCRdb reprocessing: public reads trimmed at Q25 with fastp, clones called with MiXCR, in-frame beta chains kept. Rows with one shared CDR3 protein collapse into an entry with the most common genes and DNA. A total of hundreds of thousands of distinct CDR3 sequences appear in this sample, about 9.4% of them only once. The ten largest make up around 0.98% of the sample. These same data were also listed under a study on yellow fever vaccine responses in identical twins.

Input material: PBMCs. The origin of the receptors is a woman younger than 35 in good health.

This clonotype has a handful of counts. The V and J genes are TRBV2 and TRBJ2-2, with 12 nucleotides matching TRBD2. V dropped 6 bases and J dropped 6; count of bases not matched to a gene: 8. The length of the CDR3 is 16 residues. Per the germline V gene, CDR1 is SNHLY and CDR2 is FYNNEI. CDR3 coding DNA: TGTGCCAGCAGCCTGACTAGCGGGAGAGGCGCCGGGGAGCTGTTTTTT. This translates into CASSLTSGRGAGELFF.

In this sample, this clonotype turned up many times. V is TRBV5-1 and J is TRBJ2-3, with no clear D. The CDR3 runs to 13 residues. Germline CDR1 SGHRS, CDR2 YFSETQ. The V end was cut by 0 bases, the J end by 6 bases, with 8 bases between. The CDR3 nucleotides are TGCGCCAGCAGCTTGGGTCCCCTCGATACGCAGTATTTT. It is translated as CASSLGPLDTQYF. The full variable domain, its missing parts supplied by reference TRBV5-1 and TRBJ2-3, is KAGVTQTPRYLIKTRGQQVTLSCSPISGHRSVSWYQQTPGQGLQFLFEYFSETQRNKGNFPGRFSGRQFSNSRSEMNVSTLELGDSALYLCASSLGPLDTQYFGPGTRLTVL.

This clonotype was seen a handful of times. This chain uses TRBV7-9 with TRBJ2-5; D call uncertain. The germline V gene encodes CDR1 SEHNR and CDR2 FQNEAQ (reference sequence). Trimming cost V 6 bases and J 0 bases, with 11 bases left between them. This CDR3 is 14 amino acids long. CDR3 amino acids: CASRPWTDQETQYF. CDR3 nucleotide sequence: TGTGCCAGCAGACCCTGGACGGACCAAGAGACCCAGTACTTC.

This clonotype was observed once. An end of the junction does not agree with germline; a read error may underlie this. This chain connects TRBV7-2 to TRBJ2-7; no reliable D call. Germline CDR1 is SGHTA and CDR2 is FQGNSA. The CDR3 is made up of 13 amino acids. The chain's CDR3 is CASSSFVLYERYF. As DNA, the CDR3 is TGTGCCAGCAGCTCCTTCGTACTTTACGAGCGGTACTTC. The whole variable domain, remainder taken from reference TRBV7-2 and TRBJ2-7, is GAGVSQSPSNKVTEKGKDVELRCDPISGHTALYWYRQSLGQGLEFLIYFQGNSAPDKSGLPSDRFSAERTGGSVSTLTIQRTQQEDSAVYLCASSSFVLYERYFGPGTRLTVT.

The chain has TRBV28 and TRBJ2-7; D call uncertain. Germline V gives CDR1 MDHEN, CDR2 SYDVKM. The CDR3 has 12 residues. V lost 5 bases, J lost 7 bases, and 12 bases lay in between. The CDR3 reads CASSPWAGEQYF. Written as DNA, the CDR3 is TGTGCCAGCAGTCCCTGGGCCGGAGAGCAGTACTTC. The variable domain in full, with the rest retrieved from reference TRBV28 and TRBJ2-7, is DVKVTQSSRYLVKRTGEKVFLECVQDMDHENMFWYRQDPGLGLRLIYFSYDVKMKEKGDIPEGYSVSREKKERFSLILESASTNQTSMYLCASSPWAGEQYFGPGTRLTVT.

This clonotype was seen a handful of times. This sequence joins TRBV15 and TRBJ2-7; D might be TRBD2 (6 bases). V was pared by 6 bases and J by 4 bases, with 7 bases between. Germline values: CDR1 LNHNV, CDR2 YYDKDF (reference sequence). CDR3 size: 11 residues. CDR3 residues: CATRRGYEQYF. The CDR3 DNA sequence: TGTGCCACCAGACGGGGGTACGAGCAGTACTTC.

The rearrangement links TRBV9 to TRBJ1-1, with D unclear. Trimming stripped 0 bases from V and 5 bases from J, with 11 bases between. The CDR3 is 14 amino acids. Per the germline V gene, CDR1 is SGDLS and CDR2 is YYNGEE. The CDR3 DNA reads TGTGCCAGCAGCGTAGTGGGAGGGAGGACTGAAGCTTTCTTT. It translates to CASSVVGGRTEAFF.

This clonotype was seen at least ten times. V and J are TRBV5-1 and TRBJ2-7, with TRBD1 identical over 8 bases. CDR3 length: 15 amino acids. J lost 6 bases, V lost 4 bases, and 12 bases had no gene match. Germline CDR1 SGHRS, CDR2 YFSETQ. The CDR3 protein is CASSADRAPLSEQYF. CDR3 bases: TGCGCCAGCAGCGCGGACAGGGCCCCCCTCTCCGAGCAGTACTTC.

The chain carries TRBV24-1 and TRBJ2-1; 7 nucleotides match TRBD2. The CDR3 is made up of 13 amino acids. V was pared by 7 bases and J by 11 bases, with 10 bases of the junction left unmatched. Germline CDR1 KGHDR, CDR2 SFDVKD. The CDR3 nucleotides are TGTGCCACCAGAGAATCTACTAGCGCAAAGCAGTTCTTC. Residues: CATRESTSAKQFF.

Ten or more counts support this clonotype. The chain has TRBV3-1 and TRBJ2-1; TRBD2 matches at 11 bases. From germline, CDR1 is LGHDT and CDR2 YNNKEL (reference sequence). The CDR3 consists of 20 residues. The V and J ends lost 3 bases and 0 bases, in that order; junction bases with no gene match: 13. The CDR3 reads CASSQESLAGVPVSYNEQFF. The DNA of the CDR3 is TGTGCCAGCAGCCAGGAGTCACTAGCGGGGGTTCCGGTCTCCTACAATGAGCAGTTCTTC.

Ten or more counts support this clonotype. The chain employs TRBV5-1 and TRBJ2-3; D is possibly TRBD2 (5 bases). The CDR3 spans 13 residues. Germline-derived CDR1 and CDR2 are SGHRS and YFSETQ. V was clipped by 6 bases and J by 0 bases, with 8 bases between them. The CDR3 DNA reads TGCGCCAGCAAGGAGGCTAGCACAGATACGCAGTATTTT. Translating gives CASKEASTDTQYF.

V usage is TRBV10-1 and J usage is TRBJ2-2; TRBD1 matches at 10 bases. Germline loops: CDR1 WNHNN, CDR2 SYGVQD (reference sequence). Trimming took 8 bases from V and 0 from J; bases not matched to a gene: 6. The CDR3 consists of 16 residues. DNA for the CDR3: TGCGCCAGCGGATCCGGGACAGGGGCGAACACCGGGGAGCTGTTTTTT. Translation gives CASGSGTGANTGELFF.

The genes are TRBV18 and TRBJ2-3; 12 bases map to TRBD2. CDR3 length: 15 amino acids. Germline assignment: CDR1 KGHSH and CDR2 LQKENI. The V gene end was trimmed by 0 bases and the J gene end by 5 bases; junction bases not matched to a gene: 0. CDR3 sequence: CASSPPGLAGDTQYF. The CDR3 coding sequence is TGTGCCAGCTCACCACCGGGACTAGCGGGAGATACGCAGTATTTT.

The rearrangement uses TRBV3-1 and TRBJ2-1, with D possibly being TRBD1 (5 bases). V dropped 11 bases and J dropped 0 bases, with 26 bases sitting between them. Germline lookup yields CDR1 LGHDT and CDR2 YNNKEL (reference sequence). There are 18 residues in the CDR3. CDR3 loop: CACCPKGFWTDSYNEQFF. The CDR3 bases are TGTGCCTGCTGCCCCAAGGGGTTCTGGACGGACTCCTACAATGAGCAGTTCTTC.

This clonotype was seen ten or more times. The V call is TRBV12-3 or TRBV12-4, the J call TRBJ1-2; D is perhaps TRBD1 (6 bases). CDR3 length: 14 residues. V was shortened by 5 bases and J by 2 bases, with 12 bases between the two germline ends. DNA of the CDR3: TGTGCCAGCAGTGGCCAGACAGGAAACTATGGCTACACCTTC. Its translation is CASSGQTGNYGYTF.

Many counts were recorded for this clonotype. This rearrangement joins TRBV3-1 to TRBJ2-7, with D unresolved. V lost 5 bases, J lost 0 bases, and 8 bases lay in between. CDR3 length: 13 amino acids. Germline CDR1 LGHDT, CDR2 YNNKEL (reference sequence). The CDR3 nucleotides are TGTGCCAGCAGCGTGTTAAGCTCCTACGAGCAGTACTTC. Protein product: CASSVLSSYEQYF.

As for this clonotype: Mismatch with germline at one junction end may stem from a read error. V is TRBV3-1 and J is TRBJ2-7; a possible D gene is TRBD2 (6 bases). CDR1 and CDR2 (germline): LGHDT, YNNKEL (reference sequence). This CDR3 contains 17 residues. In nucleotides, the CDR3 is TGTGCCAGCTGCCAAATGCGGCGGGGTGCCCCCTCCTACGAGCAGTACTTC. The encoded protein is CASCQMRRGAPSYEQYF.

In its sample, this clonotype was seen a few times. The chain is built from TRBV3-1 and TRBJ2-7; TRBD1 matches at 10 bases. The germline V gene has CDR1 LGHDT and CDR2 YNNKEL (reference sequence). V lost 4 bases to trimming and J lost 6 bases; unmatched junction nucleotides: 6. The length of the CDR3 is 14 residues. Here the CDR3 DNA reads TGTGCCAGCAGCCGTAGACAGGGGGCCGGCGAGCAGTACTTC. Encoded protein: CASSRRQGAGEQYF.

V usage is TRBV9 and J usage is TRBJ1-6, with D perhaps TRBD1 (5 bases). This CDR3 has 14 amino acids. Deletions cut 4 bases from V and 7 bases from J, with 12 bases between. Per the germline V gene, CDR1 is SGDLS and CDR2 is YYNGEE. The CDR3: CASSPRDLNSPLHF. CDR3 sequence (DNA): TGTGCCAGCAGCCCCCGGGACCTAAATTCACCCCTCCACTTT.

This clonotype was seen only a few times. The chain joins TRBV6-5 to TRBJ2-3; TRBD2 is a possible D gene (6 bases). Per germline, CDR1 MNHEY and CDR2 SVGAGI. Between the trimmed V and J ends, which lost 0 bases and 2 bases, there was a span of 12 bases. This CDR3 has 16 amino acids. As DNA, the CDR3 is TGTGCCAGCAGTTACTCCTCGGGAGCGACCACAGATACGCAGTATTTT. Amino acids: CASSYSSGATTDTQYF.

In this sample, this clonotype turned up a few times. CDR3 loop: CAISDGLARGDTQYF. As DNA, the CDR3 is TGTGCCATCAGTGACGGTCTAGCCCGCGGAGATACGCAGTATTTT. The rearrangement uses TRBV10-3 and TRBJ2-3, with D possibly matching TRBD2 (5 bases). Germline V gives CDR1 ENHRY, CDR2 SYGVKD. Trimming took off 3 bases at V and 5 bases at J, with 15 bases between the two ends. The CDR3 sequence is 15 residues long.